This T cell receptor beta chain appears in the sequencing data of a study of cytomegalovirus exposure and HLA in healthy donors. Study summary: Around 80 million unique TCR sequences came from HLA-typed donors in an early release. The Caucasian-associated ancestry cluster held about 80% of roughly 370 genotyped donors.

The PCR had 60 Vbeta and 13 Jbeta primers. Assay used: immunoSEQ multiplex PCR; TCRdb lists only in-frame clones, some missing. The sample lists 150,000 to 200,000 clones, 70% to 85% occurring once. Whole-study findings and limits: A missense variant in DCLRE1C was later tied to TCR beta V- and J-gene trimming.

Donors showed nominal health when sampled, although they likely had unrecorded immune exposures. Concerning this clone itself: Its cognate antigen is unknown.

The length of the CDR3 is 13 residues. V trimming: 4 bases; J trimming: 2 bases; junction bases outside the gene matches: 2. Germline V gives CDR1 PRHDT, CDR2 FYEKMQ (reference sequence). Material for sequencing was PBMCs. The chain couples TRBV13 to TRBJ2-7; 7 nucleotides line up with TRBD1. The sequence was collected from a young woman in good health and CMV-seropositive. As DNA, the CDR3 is TGTGCCAGCAGCTCGGGACAGACCTACGAGCAGTACTTC. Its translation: CASSSGQTYEQYF.